This TCR beta chain was profiled in a study of cytomegalovirus exposure and HLA in healthy donors (dated by TCRdb to about 2017). About the study as a whole: An earlier analysis of roughly 610 of the donors reported over 250 Gb of sequence data and approximately 120 million unique TCR beta sequences obtained from around 180 million T cells. Roughly 300 gigabases of sequencing data and around 90 million unique TCR sequences made up an early release that covered nearly 650 HLA-typed donors. Among the roughly 410 genotyped donors, around 81% belonged to the genetic ancestry cluster associated with self-reported Caucasian donors. The study was designed to test whether signatures of past pathogen exposure could be identified by cataloging public T cell receptors. The T cell repertoires of 666 subjects were profiled by immunosequencing and related to cytomegalovirus serostatus. Besides the first cohort of some 670 subjects, a separate validation cohort made up of over 100 different subjects was used. The study combined high-throughput TCR immunosequencing, statistical association of individual TCRs with disease status, and machine learning to predict cytomegalovirus infection status. A later analysis re-analyzed previously published TCR beta repertoires from 666 donors and added high-resolution HLA genotyping to study TCR occurrence patterns. The later analysis used no new phenotypic data to find candidate immune exposures, relying instead on TCR beta sequences and their occurrence across donors. To decide whether each TCR beta V gene segment behaved as functional or pseudogenic, an earlier analysis of fewer than 750 of the donors relied on high-throughput TCR beta sequencing. Donor age, sex, ethnicity and CMV serostatus were collected together with the repertoire data. A later genetic analysis used genome-wide SNP genotypes for about 55% of the 666 donors, treating that subset as a discovery cohort. All discovery cohort repertoires had been generated using a single sequencing platform. Both class I and class II loci were covered by HLA typing, at four-digit resolution. The number of typed donors differed by locus: about 629-640 for A, B, C, DRB1 and DQB1; some 540 for DQA1; approximately 600 for DPA1; and around 490 for DPB1. Because of strong linkage in the cohort, 4 to 6 DR-DQ haplotypes were treated as single units for association and clustering. On average, around 240,000 unique TCR beta nucleotide sequences were sequenced per donor among several hundred genotyped donors of the cohort, with 15% to 20% of those sequences being non-productive.

The cohort consisted of 650 to 700 healthy bone marrow donors. At the time of sampling, all cohort members were nominally healthy, though unrecorded immune exposures were likely present. The donor tested CMV seronegative, placing the donor among the 350 or so seronegative members of the cohort. Each donor provided a peripheral blood sample, and peripheral blood mononuclear cells were used for TCR beta sequencing. Genomic DNA was extracted from the blood cell samples with the Qiagen DNeasy Blood Extraction Kit. In regard to this clone: No cognate antigen has been identified for it. Qualities for individual bases were not recorded, and no much larger clone is one base off.

Results and caveats for the whole study, not just this receptor: Because counts were too low, seventeen rarely observed V segments, including chromosome 9 orphons, were excluded from the earlier analysis of 587 of the donors. Some IMGT-functional V segments, including TRBV6-2 and TRBV6-3, could not be distinguished by the 87-base-pair reads and were therefore excluded. In vitro tests confirmed that a few of the cytomegalovirus-associated TCR beta chains recognize cytomegalovirus antigens. Only TCR beta chains were sequenced in this cohort, and the absence of alpha or paired-chain data limited detectable features. The sequencing pipeline was judged likely to have produced a cluster of highly shared sequence variants as a technical artifact. In a later genetic analysis, a missense DCLRE1C variant was associated with V-gene and J-gene trimming of TCR beta chains, and the association was replicated in an independent cohort. The only immune exposure information available for the cohort was CMV serostatus. The study listed approximately 150 TCR beta chains as associated with cytomegalovirus. A later genetic analysis reported fewer N-insertions in productive TCRs among donors in an Asian-associated ancestry cluster than the roughly 700-donor mean. Specific HLA alleles were associated with some 15,000 TCR beta sequences at a false discovery rate of 0.05 in a later analysis. Sequencing depth was assumed to be roughly uniform across donors in the presence/absence analyses, though that assumption may not hold. A later analysis found that most CMV-associated TCR beta chains appeared HLA-restricted, with HLA associations seemingly driven largely by CMV exposure. Correlated functional status among segregating V segments might be attributable to linkage disequilibrium, but an unknown experimental factor could not be ruled out. The authors suggested that the approach could potentially be generalized to other disease states and immunological phenotypes. A further reported finding was that TCR beta sequences accurately predicted the HLA-A and HLA-B alleles for most subjects in the first cohort. Because HLA typing was unavailable for some donors at each locus, only the typed subset was used in association tests. The classifier was reported to diagnose cytomegalovirus status with high specificity and sensitivity in both the original cohort and the validation cohort. In an earlier analysis of about 540 of the donors, most TCR beta V segments were observed in productive rearrangements about 90% or about 30% of the time, broadly matching IMGT annotations. Most TCR sequences were observed very rarely across donors, whereas some public TCRs were present in many individuals. In a later analysis, several top co-occurrence clusters were reported to appear linked to parvovirus B19, influenza, CMV and Epstein-Barr virus. A later analysis found that TCR association rates varied across HLA loci, with DRB1 alleles showing the most associated TCRs and HLA-C alleles the fewest. In a later analysis, HLA-associated TCR beta chains were found to be more clonally expanded and to have lower generation probabilities than equally common non-associated chains. When HLA alleles, especially DR and DQ, strongly co-occurred, attributing TCR associations to individual alleles was difficult.

The library was built by means of the immunoSEQ multiplex PCR assay. For the multiplex PCR, a mixture combining 60 forward primers for TCR Vbeta segments and 13 reverse primers for TCR Jbeta segments was used. A multiplex PCR assay on genomic DNA amplified the CDR3 region of rearranged TCR beta genes. The Illumina HiSeq System was used to sequence the amplified TCR beta libraries as 87-base-pair reads. The original pipeline was this. Across the 500 to 850 repertoires, a later analysis counted 80 million or so unique TCR beta chains, approximately 12 million of which were shared by at least two donors. Raw reads were error-corrected and collapsed into unique sequences with a nearest-neighbor algorithm that merged closely related sequences to remove PCR and sequencing errors. V, D and J gene segments were assigned by aligning CDR3 sequences to IMGT reference sequences. For a sequence to be retained, a match of at least six nucleotides was required to both a V gene segment and a J gene segment. Rearrangements were classified as productive when the CDR3 lacked stop codons and remained in frame with V and J, and all other rearrangements were classified as non-productive. CDR3 was defined by IMGT convention, running from the second conserved V-encoded cysteine to the conserved J-encoded phenylalanine. Sequences without an unambiguous match to a single V gene segment were excluded from the earlier analysis of approximately 560 of the donors. In an earlier analysis of 450 to 700 of the donors, V segments were called functional above 56.7% productive rearrangements and were called segregating when the between-donor standard deviation exceeded 5%. To diagnose cytomegalovirus status from the catalog of TCR beta chain sequences, a statistical classification framework was built. A later analysis assigned V and J genes by comparing TCR nucleotide sequences with IMGT/GENE-DB human TR gene sequences. In a later analysis, CDR3 sequences and most-parsimonious VDJ recombination scenarios were assigned using the TCRdist pipeline. In a later analysis, every TCR beta chain was defined by the combination of its CDR3 amino acid sequence and its V-gene family, and reads without a unique V-gene family were dropped. To address suspected cross-contamination and a sequencing artifact, a later analysis removed approximately 600 highly shared, low-generation-probability nucleotide sequences. A later analysis calculated a clonal expansion index for each public chain from normalized within-repertoire ranks of inferred template counts. Generation probabilities in a later analysis came from a VDJ recombination model fitted to out-of-frame rearrangements, and those results were checked against IGoR. A later analysis scored TCR-TCR, TCR-HLA and TCR-CMV co-occurrence with hypergeometric tests, applying a repertoire-size bias correction to TCR pairs. To estimate false discovery rates, a later analysis permuted the HLA or CMV assignments 20 times. In a later analysis, co-occurring TCRs were grouped using DBSCAN, and TCRdist sequence similarity was added for clustering within HLA-allele-positive subsets. Repertoires with fewer than 30,000 or more than 120,000 public chains, plus five repertoires with anomalous nucleotide sharing, were excluded from co-occurrence clustering. TCRdb took over this immuneACCESS table, retaining in-frame rearrangements with V and J assigned. Such tables are incomplete; in checked studies, under half of the missing clones stem from an unresolved V gene, and the remainder is unexplained. V and J calls and clone size are copied from that table; D and trimming were computed from the DNA. Recorded for this sample are about 170,000 clones; 85% of them occurred a single time. The ten largest clones capture 1% of the sample.

V loses 4 bases at its end and J loses 6 bases; junction bases beyond the gene matches: 4. Including cysteine and phenylalanine, the CDR3 has 14 amino acids. CDR3 DNA only is kept here, 42 bases in frame from base 1. The germline V gene encodes CDR1 SGHVS and CDR2 FNYEAQ. The sample taken for sequencing was PBMCs. This clonotype originated in a boy younger than 10 in good health and CMV-seronegative. The sequence is built from TRBV7-6 and TRBJ2-7; TRBD2 aligns with 12 central bases. The nucleotide sequence reads TGTGCCAGCAGCTGGCTAGCGGGAGGGGGCGAGCAGTACTTC. Its translation is CASSWLAGGGEQYF.